This T cell receptor beta chain was identified during a study of blood T cell repertoires in COVID-19. Participants, roughly 18 to 100 years old, spanned some 23 US areas. Cohorts were determined from participant-reported clinical history. Trimming shortened V by 6 bases and J by 4 bases, and 6 bases separated the two germline ends. Germline-derived CDR1 and CDR2 are SGHTA and FQGNSA. The CDR3 is made up of 12 amino acids. Authors' processing steps: Cell counts per sample came from amplifying reference gene primers. Measured with immunoSEQ multiplex PCR; TCRdb has only the in-frame clones, and not every one. That table supplies the V and J calls and clone size; D and trimming were determined from the DNA. The data show 150,000 to 200,000 clones, about 85% seen once.

The sequence derives from a woman in her 50s who had recovered from COVID-19. J is TRBJ2-2 and V is TRBV7-2; D call uncertain. The specimen was PBMCs or T cells enriched from blood (not recorded which). CDR3 DNA sequence: TGTGCCAGCAGAACTATCACCGGGGAGCTGTTTTTT. It encodes CASRTITGELFF.